The clone carrying this TCR beta chain came up a few times. Its target is not known. Some clones are missing from TCRdb's copy, which holds only in-frame ones; the method was immunoSEQ multiplex PCR. The sample carries about 130,000 clones, around 90% recorded once. The CDR3 has 16 residues. Looked up from germline, CDR1 is SGDLS and CDR2 is YYNGEE. The V gene lost 0 bases and the J gene lost 3 bases, with 13 bases spanning the gap. The sample originates from a study of T cell responses to AZD1222 COVID-19 vaccine. Study results and limitations: Mostly white British, mostly female donors; authors suggested clonal diversity may be underestimated.

This material consisted of peripheral blood, taken on day 0 of AZD1222 vaccination. This clonotype originated in an adult in good health. The chain links TRBV9 to TRBJ2-1; tentatively, D is TRBD2 (7 bases). CDR3 sequence: CASSVALGGLYNEQFF. Here the CDR3 DNA reads TGTGCCAGCAGCGTAGCTTTGGGGGGGCTCTACAATGAGCAGTTCTTC.